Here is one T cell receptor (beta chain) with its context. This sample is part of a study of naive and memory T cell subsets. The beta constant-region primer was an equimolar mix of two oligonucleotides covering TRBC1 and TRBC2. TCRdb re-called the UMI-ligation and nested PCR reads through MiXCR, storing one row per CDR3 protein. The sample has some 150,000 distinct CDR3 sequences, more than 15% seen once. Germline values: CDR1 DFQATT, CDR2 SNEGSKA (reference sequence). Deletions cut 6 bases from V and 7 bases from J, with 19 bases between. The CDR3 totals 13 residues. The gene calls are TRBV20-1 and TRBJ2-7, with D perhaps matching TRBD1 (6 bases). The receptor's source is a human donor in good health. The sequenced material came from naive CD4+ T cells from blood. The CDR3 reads CSATKGVRGEQYF. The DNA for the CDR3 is TGCAGTGCCACGAAGGGGGTACGTGGAGAGCAGTACTTC.